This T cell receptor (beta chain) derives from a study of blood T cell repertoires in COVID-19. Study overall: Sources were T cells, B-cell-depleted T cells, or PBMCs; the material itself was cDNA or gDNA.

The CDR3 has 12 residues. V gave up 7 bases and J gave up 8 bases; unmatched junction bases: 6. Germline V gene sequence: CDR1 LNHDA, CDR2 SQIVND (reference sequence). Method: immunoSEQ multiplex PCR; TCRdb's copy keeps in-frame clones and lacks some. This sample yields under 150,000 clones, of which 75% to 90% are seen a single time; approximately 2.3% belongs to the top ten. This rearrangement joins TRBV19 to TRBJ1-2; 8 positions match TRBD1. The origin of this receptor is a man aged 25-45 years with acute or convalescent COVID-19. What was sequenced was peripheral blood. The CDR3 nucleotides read TGTGCCAGTAACGCCAGGGGGCACGGCTACACCTTC. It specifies CASNARGHGYTF.